This T cell receptor (beta chain) was captured in a study of T cell responses to AZD1222 COVID-19 vaccine. The germline gives CDR1 SGHAT, CDR2 FQNNGV. The ends were cut back, 1 base at V and 4 bases at J, with 4 bases in the middle. This CDR3 comprises 12 residues. The repertoire was sequenced with immunoSEQ multiplex PCR; TCRdb's copy has only in-frame clones and lacks some. The sample has some 100,000 clones; around nine tenths are singletons. Comment on this clone: Antigen unknown.

Study findings and constraints: Most donors were white British and more were female, and clonal diversity was possibly underestimated. Repertoire sampling occurred only after the peak T cell response.

This receptor was identified in an adult in good health. This sample comprised peripheral blood, obtained on day 0 of AZD1222 vaccination. This chain uses TRBV11-2 with TRBJ1-2, with D hard to call. Written as DNA, the CDR3 is TGTGCCAGCAGCTTAGGGGGCTATGGCTACACCTTC. Translating it yields CASSLGGYGYTF.